This is a list of T cell receptor beta chains from one sample in a study of PD-L1 blockade in urothelial cancer. Clones were read by immunoSEQ multiplex PCR, and TCRdb kept only the in-frame ones, dropping some. The table records about 40,000 clones, about 85% of them present only once. Sequenced here: PBMCs, sampled around atezolizumab (anti-PD-L1) treatment. These receptor sequences come from a man aged 65 to 85 with urothelial cancer. Each CDR3 is given with its conserved first and last residue. Fields, in order: J gene, D gene, V gene, CDR3 DNA, CDR3 protein. A D gene is named only where the DNA matches it firmly.

TRBJ2-1 | TRBD1 | TRBV7-2 | TGTGCCAGCAGCTGGGGTACAGGGGCCTACAATGAGCAGTTCTTC | CASSWGTGAYNEQFF
TRBJ2-5 | . | TRBV27 | TGTGCCAGCAGAGGCGGGCCCGGGACCCAGTACTTC | CASRGGPGTQYF
TRBJ2-3 | . | TRBV18 | TGTGCCAGCTCCTTCGGGGGTGGATCACAGGATACGCAGTATTTT | CASSFGGGSQDTQYF
TRBJ2-5 | TRBD1 | TRBV2 | TGTGCCAGCAGCCAGTACAGGGGGCGAAGGGACCCAAGAGAGACCCAGTACTTC | CASSQYRGRRDPRETQYF
TRBJ2-3 | . | TRBV7-8 | TGTGCCAGCAGCTTAGTAGCGTCTGATACGCAGTATTTT | CASSLVASDTQYF
TRBJ1-3 | . | TRBV15 | TGTGCCACCAGCAGAGAATGGAACAGGCGTAACACCATATATTTT | CATSREWNRRNTIYF
TRBJ1-4 | . | TRBV5-6 | TGTGCCAGCAGTTATCTTAGCGGGGCGGGAGCTAATGAAAAACTGTTTTTT | CASSYLSGAGANEKLFF
TRBJ2-2 | . | TRBV15 | TGTGCCACCAGCAGAGGGAGGCAGGGAGGAACCGGGGAGCTGTTTTTT | CATSRGRQGGTGELFF
TRBJ2-1 | TRBD1 | TRBV19 | TGTGCCAGTAGGGGGACAGGGGAAGTTCTCGATGAGCAGTTCTTC | CASRGTGEVLDEQFF
TRBJ2-7 | TRBD1 | TRBV29-1 | TGCAGCGTTGAATACAAGAATTTTGGACAGGGGGCAGGCGAGCAGTACTTC | CSVEYKNFGQGAGEQYF
TRBJ1-2 | . | TRBV12-5 | TGTGCTAGTGGTTTCGGGGGGCGGTATGGCTACACCTTC | CASGFGGRYGYTF
TRBJ2-7 | TRBD1 | TRBV28 | TGTGCCAGCAGTACGGACAGGAATACCTACGAGCAGTACTTC | CASSTDRNTYEQYF
TRBJ1-1 | TRBD1 | TRBV5-1 | TGCGCCAGCAGCGCCAACAGGGGGCCTCTGAACACTGAAGCTTTCTTT | CASSANRGPLNTEAFF
TRBJ2-7 | . | TRBV6-5 | TGTGCCAGCAGGCGGACTAGGGGGGGGGAGCAGTACTTC | CASRRTRGGEQYF
TRBJ2-7 | . | TRBV19 | TGTGCCAGTAGTACCAGGTTTGGAGAGCAGTACTTC | CASSTRFGEQYF
TRBJ2-2 | TRBD2 | TRBV5-1 | TGCGCCAGCAGCGTAAGCCCCGGGACTAGCGGAAACACCGGGGAGCTGTTTTTT | CASSVSPGTSGNTGELFF
TRBJ1-5 | . | TRBV19 | TGTGCCAGTACCCTTAGAGCCGGGGGAGGTGGTCAGCCCCAGCATTTT | CASTLRAGGGGQPQHF
TRBJ2-1 | . | TRBV5-4 | TGTGCCAGCAGCTTGGCGGGGGGCGGCTCCTACAATGAGCAGTTCTTC | CASSLAGGGSYNEQFF
TRBJ2-5 | TRBD2 | TRBV19 | TGTGCCAGTAATGGGGGGTCTAGCGGGAGAGAGACCCAGTACTTC | CASNGGSSGRETQYF
TRBJ2-7 | TRBD2 | TRBV10-3 | TGTGCCACCGCCGGGACTAGCGGGAGGATCTCCTACGAGCAGTACTTC | CATAGTSGRISYEQYF
TRBJ2-1 | . | TRBV27 | TGTGCCAGCAGTTTGTCTAGAGGCAATGAGCAGTTCTTC | CASSLSRGNEQFF
TRBJ2-3 | TRBD2 | TRBV5-4 | TGTGCCAGCAGCTCGGGCCCTAGCGGGAGCCCCACAGATACGCAGTATTTT | CASSSGPSGSPTDTQYF
TRBJ2-5 | TRBD2 | TRBV19 | TGTGCCAGTAGGCGGACCGGGACTAGAACCCAAGAGACCCAGTACTTC | CASRRTGTRTQETQYF